This passage covers 13 T cell receptor beta chains from one sample sequenced in a study of blood T cell repertoires in COVID-19. Measured with immunoSEQ multiplex PCR; TCRdb has only the in-frame clones, and not every one. The table has under 200,000 clones, 70% to 90% seen once; the top ten hold roughly 4.5%. Sample: peripheral blood. The origin of the receptors is a woman older than 75 with acute or convalescent COVID-19.

In this sample, this clone turned up once. This chain uses TRBV28 with TRBJ2-1, with 8 positions matching TRBD2. Trimming took 5 bases from V and 0 from J; bases not matched to a gene: 6. Germline V CDR1 and CDR2: MDHEN, SYDVKM. CDR3 length: 16 amino acids. CDR3 in amino acids: CASSPPGTSSYNEQFF. CDR3 bases: TGTGCCAGCAGTCCTCCCGGGACTAGCTCCTACAATGAGCAGTTCTTC.

In this sample, this clone turned up a few times. V and J are TRBV5-1 and TRBJ2-5; D might be TRBD2 (6 bases). Germline V CDR1 and CDR2: SGHRS, YFSETQ. The CDR3 length is 15 residues. V gave up 0 bases and J gave up 2 bases, with 11 bases separating them. CDR3 in amino acids: CASSLGLVGQETQYF. The CDR3 DNA reads as TGCGCCAGCAGCTTGGGACTAGTGGGACAAGAGACCCAGTACTTC.

This clone occurred a few times. The chain employs TRBV7-2 and TRBJ2-4; TRBD2 matches 8 bases. The CDR3 is 17 amino acids. The J segment lost 2 bases and the V segment lost 1 base, leaving 7 bases of the junction unmatched. Per the germline V gene, CDR1 is SGHTA and CDR2 is FQGNSA. CDR3 nucleotides: TGTGCCAGCAGCTTAGACCCGGGAGGGCCCCCCAAAAACATTCAGTACTTC. It yields the protein CASSLDPGGPPKNIQYF.

This chain connects TRBV18 to TRBJ2-1; 7 bases are a match to TRBD2. Trimming removed 1 base from V and 7 bases from J; junction bases left unmatched: 4. The CDR3 contains 14 residues. Germline assignment: CDR1 KGHSH and CDR2 LQKENI. CDR3 DNA: TGTGCCAGCTCACCACTGCGGGAGTGGAATGAGCAGTTCTTC. This translates into CASSPLREWNEQFF.

The CDR3 spells CSGQGFYGYTF. CDR3 coding DNA: TGCAGTGGACAGGGGTTCTATGGCTACACCTTC. The J gene is TRBJ1-2, the V gene TRBV20-1; 8 nucleotides line up with TRBD1. The V segment lost 7 bases and the J segment 4 bases; nucleotides outside the gene matches: 2. CDR3 size: 11 residues. The germline CDR1 and CDR2 sequences are DFQATT and SNEGSKA (reference sequence).

This CDR3 reads CSAGKTGTSGRRGELFF. The CDR3 DNA reads as TGCAGCGCCGGAAAAACCGGGACTAGCGGGAGGAGGGGGGAGCTGTTTTTT. The chain uses TRBV29-1 and TRBJ2-2; TRBD2 matches 15 bases. There are 17 residues in the CDR3. CDR1 and CDR2 (germline): SQVTM, ANQGSEA. Trimming removed 7 bases from V and 8 bases from J; junction bases left unmatched: 14.

The V gene is TRBV20-1, the J gene TRBJ2-1; a weak D match, TRBD2 (5 bases). Germline CDR1 DFQATT, CDR2 SNEGSKA (reference sequence). The CDR3 sequence is 15 residues long. V dropped 3 bases and J dropped 7 bases, with 19 bases sitting between them. Here the CDR3 DNA reads TGCAGTGCTAGTGTTCCGGGAACTGGTAAGAATGAGCAGTTCTTC. Its translation is CSASVPGTGKNEQFF.

This chain links TRBV27 with TRBJ1-5, with D maybe TRBD1 (5 bases). The CDR3 extends over 12 amino acids. Germline V gene data show CDR1 as MNHEY and CDR2 as SMNVEV (reference sequence). V dropped 5 bases and J dropped 6 bases, with 8 bases sitting between them. The CDR3 sequence is CASSRRGQPQHF. DNA of the CDR3: TGTGCCAGCAGTCGTAGGGGTCAGCCCCAGCATTTT.

The chain has TRBV27 and TRBJ2-4, with 8 positions matching TRBD2. CDR1 and CDR2 from the germline V gene are MNHEY and SMNVEV (reference sequence). CDR3 length: 17 amino acids. J gave up 1 base and V 5 bases, and 10 bases lay outside the gene matches. The CDR3 DNA sequence: TGTGCCAGCAGTACTAGACTAGCGTTGGGGGCCAAAAACATTCAGTACTTC. Protein sequence: CASSTRLALGAKNIQYF.

J is TRBJ2-1 and V is TRBV7-2; 9 bases agree with TRBD1. CDR1 is SGHTA, CDR2 FQGNSA, per germline. J lost 7 bases, V lost 0 bases, and 4 bases had no gene match. The CDR3 is made up of 15 amino acids. The CDR3 nucleotides are TGTGCCAGCAGCTTAGCCGGACAGGGGTGGAATGAGCAGTTCTTC. Translated, it gives CASSLAGQGWNEQFF. The full variable domain, with the rest looked up from reference TRBV7-2 and TRBJ2-1, is GAGVSQSPSNKVTEKGKDVELRCDPISGHTALYWYRQSLGQGLEFLIYFQGNSAPDKSGLPSDRFSAERTGGSVSTLTIQRTQQEDSAVYLCASSLAGQGWNEQFFGPGTRLTVL.

J is TRBJ2-4 and V is TRBV7-6, with D tentatively TRBD1 (6 bases). Germline lookup yields CDR1 SGHVS and CDR2 FNYEAQ. This CDR3 contains 18 residues. Trimming removed 4 bases from V and 3 bases from J, with 22 bases in between. Here the CDR3 DNA reads TGTGCCAGCAGCTCCCGGGCCAGGGGCCAAGGATACAAAAACATTCAGTACTTC. Protein sequence: CASSSRARGQGYKNIQYF. Full variable domain (remainder filled in from reference TRBV7-6 and TRBJ2-4): GAGVSQSPRYKVTKRGQDVALRCDPISGHVSLYWYRQALGQGPEFLTYFNYEAQQDKSGLPNDRFSAERPEGSISTLTIQRTEQRDSAMYRCASSSRARGQGYKNIQYFGAGTRLSVL.

V and J are TRBV18 and TRBJ2-1; 10 nucleotides agree with TRBD2. The CDR3 covers 15 residues. The germline CDR1 and CDR2 sequences are KGHSH and LQKENI. The ends lost 3 bases at V and 5 bases at J; junction bases unmatched: 4. CDR3 sequence (DNA): TGTGCCAGCTCACCCGGGACTAGCGCTAACAATGAGCAGTTCTTC. Amino acids: CASSPGTSANNEQFF.

The chain employs TRBV14 and TRBJ2-4; D may be TRBD1 (5 bases). Germline CDR1 and CDR2: SGHDN and FVKESK. V shed 1 base and J shed 6 bases, with 19 bases lying between them. The CDR3 totals 17 residues. CDR3 in amino acids: CASSQGLGRERGNIQYF. The DNA for the CDR3 is TGTGCCAGCAGCCAAGGCTTAGGTCGAGAAAGGGGAAACATTCAGTACTTC.